This T cell receptor (beta chain) derives from a study of blood T cells in healthy people across ages. General study results and limits: Diversity of TCR beta correlated strongly with naive T cell percentage. PBMCs went unsorted, and a conclusive naive versus antigen-experienced comparison was therefore prevented.

This clonotype was counted at least ten times. The target antigen is unknown. The CDR3 covers 16 residues. V gave up 0 bases and J gave up 0 bases, with 9 bases separating them. Germline V gene data show CDR1 as MNHNY and CDR2 as SVGAGI (reference sequence). It was with a sample-barcoded 5' primer and a J-beta primer mix that a second PCR of roughly 6 to 12 cycles was run. Tags on each cDNA molecule came from a template-switch adaptor with 12 random nucleotides. Using its own MiXCR run on the 5' RACE reads, TCRdb lists one record per CDR3 protein. The sample holds 650,000 or so distinct CDR3 sequences; approximately 52% are singletons and the top ten take around an eighth. Every sample had a minimum of 6 million PBMCs isolated.

The sequencing sample was made of blood. The chain uses TRBV6-6 and TRBJ1-3, with D perhaps TRBD1 (5 bases). The source is a woman of 80 years or more in good health. The CDR3 spells CASSYSAGTSGNTIYF. The CDR3 bases are TGTGCCAGCAGTTACTCAGCCGGGACCTCTGGAAACACCATATATTTT.